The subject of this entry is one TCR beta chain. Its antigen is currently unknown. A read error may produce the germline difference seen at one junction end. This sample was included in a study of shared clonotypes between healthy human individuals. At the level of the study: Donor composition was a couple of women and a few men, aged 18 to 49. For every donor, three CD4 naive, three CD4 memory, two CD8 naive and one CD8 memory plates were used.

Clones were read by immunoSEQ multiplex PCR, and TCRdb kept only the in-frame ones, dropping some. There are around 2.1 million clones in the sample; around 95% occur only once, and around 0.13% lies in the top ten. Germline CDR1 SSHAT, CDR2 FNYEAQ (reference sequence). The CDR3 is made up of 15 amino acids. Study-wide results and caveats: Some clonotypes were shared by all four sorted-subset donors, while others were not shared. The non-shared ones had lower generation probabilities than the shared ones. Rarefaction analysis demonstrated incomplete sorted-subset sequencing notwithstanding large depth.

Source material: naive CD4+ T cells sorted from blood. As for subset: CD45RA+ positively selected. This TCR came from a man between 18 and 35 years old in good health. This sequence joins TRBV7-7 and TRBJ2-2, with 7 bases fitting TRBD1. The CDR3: CASSLETGFAGELFF. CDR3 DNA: TGTGCTAGCAGCTTAGAGACAGGGTTCGCCGGGGAGCTGTTTTTT.